The T cell receptor beta chain under discussion was sequenced for a study of T cell changes during pregnancy in multiple sclerosis. TCRdb's copy holds only in-frame clones and misses some; the assay was immunoSEQ multiplex PCR. The table shows approximately 10,000 clones, with more than 80% occurring only once. CDR3 length: 15 residues. From germline, CDR1 is SGHRS and CDR2 YFSETQ. J lost 8 bases, V lost 4 bases, and 9 bases had no gene match. The source material was CD8+ T cells from peripheral blood mononuclear cells, sampled in the third trimester of pregnancy. This sequence joins TRBV5-1 and TRBJ2-1, with TRBD2 matching 10 bases. This receptor was identified in a female donor in good health, enrolled as a control in a pregnancy study. This CDR3 is CASSRGLAKKDEQFF. The CDR3 DNA follows: TGCGCCAGCAGCCGGGGACTAGCGAAAAAGGATGAGCAGTTCTTC. The full variable domain, in which reference TRBV5-1 and TRBJ2-1 provide the parts outside the CDR3, is KAGVTQTPRYLIKTRGQQVTLSCSPISGHRSVSWYQQTPGQGLQFLFEYFSETQRNKGNFPGRFSGRQFSNSRSEMNVSTLELGDSALYLCASSRGLAKKDEQFFGPGTRLTVL.